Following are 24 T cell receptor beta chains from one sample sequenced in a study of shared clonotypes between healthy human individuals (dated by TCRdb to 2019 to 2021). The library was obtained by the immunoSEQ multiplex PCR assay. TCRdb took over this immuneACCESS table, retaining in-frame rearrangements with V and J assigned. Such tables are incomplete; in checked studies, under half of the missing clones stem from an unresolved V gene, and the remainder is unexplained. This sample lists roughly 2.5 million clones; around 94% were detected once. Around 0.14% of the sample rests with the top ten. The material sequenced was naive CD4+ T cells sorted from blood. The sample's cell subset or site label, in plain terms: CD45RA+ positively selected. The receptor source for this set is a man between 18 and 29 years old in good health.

DNA of the CDR3: TGTGCCAGCAGCCCACAGGGGGATGAGCAGTTCTTC. Protein product: CASSPQGDEQFF. This chain joins TRBV7-2 and TRBJ2-1, with 8 bases lining up with TRBD1. This CDR3 region has 12 residues. V was clipped by 5 bases and J by 8 bases; unmatched bases: 2. CDR1 and CDR2 from the germline V gene are SGHTA and FQGNSA.

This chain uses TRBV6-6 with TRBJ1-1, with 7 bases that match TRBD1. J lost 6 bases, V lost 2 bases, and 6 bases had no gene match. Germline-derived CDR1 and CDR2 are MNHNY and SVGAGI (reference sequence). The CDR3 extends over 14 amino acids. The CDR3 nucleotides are TGTGCCAGCAGTTACCCGACAGGGAGCCCTGAAGCTTTCTTT. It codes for CASSYPTGSPEAFF.

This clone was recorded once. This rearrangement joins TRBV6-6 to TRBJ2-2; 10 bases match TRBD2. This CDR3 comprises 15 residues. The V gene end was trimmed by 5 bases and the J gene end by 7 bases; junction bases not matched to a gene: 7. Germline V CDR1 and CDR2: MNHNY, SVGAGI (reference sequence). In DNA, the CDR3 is TGTGCCAGCAGTCGATCTAGCGGGAGCCTCGGGGAGCTGTTTTTT. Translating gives CASSRSSGSLGELFF.

In DNA, the CDR3 is TGCGCCAGCAGTCCCTCTAGCGGGGCCCACAATGAGCAGTTCTTC. It yields the protein CASSPSSGAHNEQFF. The V call is TRBV4-1, the J call TRBJ2-1; TRBD2 aligns across 9 bases. CDR1 and CDR2 from the germline V gene are MGHRA and YSYEKL. The junction had 8 bases not matched to a gene; V was cut back by 6 bases and J by 5 bases. The CDR3 runs 15 residues.

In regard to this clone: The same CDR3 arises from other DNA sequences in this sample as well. The CDR3 region has the DNA TGCGCCAGCAGCTCCAGCCAAGAGACCCAGTACTTC. It yields the protein CASSSSQETQYF. The chain is built from TRBV5-1 and TRBJ2-5, with no clear D. The CDR3 sequence is 12 residues long. The V end was cut by 3 bases, the J end by 1 base, with 4 bases between. CDR1 SGHRS and CDR2 YFSETQ come from the germline V gene.

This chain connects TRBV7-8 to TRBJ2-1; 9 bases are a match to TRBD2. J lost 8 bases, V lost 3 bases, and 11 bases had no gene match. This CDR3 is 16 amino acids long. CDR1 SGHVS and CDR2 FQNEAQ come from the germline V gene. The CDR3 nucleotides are TGTGCCAGCAGCTTGAGGGGGGTTGCTAGCGGGGATGAGCAGTTCTTC. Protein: CASSLRGVASGDEQFF.

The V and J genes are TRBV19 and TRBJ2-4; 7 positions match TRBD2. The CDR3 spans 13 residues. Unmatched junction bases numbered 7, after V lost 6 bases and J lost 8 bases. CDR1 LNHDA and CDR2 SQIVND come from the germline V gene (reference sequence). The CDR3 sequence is CASRTSGGDIQYF. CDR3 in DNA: TGTGCCAGTAGAACGAGTGGGGGGGACATTCAGTACTTC.

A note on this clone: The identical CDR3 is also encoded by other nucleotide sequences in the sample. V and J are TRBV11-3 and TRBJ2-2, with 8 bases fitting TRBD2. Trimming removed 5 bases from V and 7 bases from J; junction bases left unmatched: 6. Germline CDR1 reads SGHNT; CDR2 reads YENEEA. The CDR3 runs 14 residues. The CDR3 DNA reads TGTGCCAGCAGCCCCGGACTAGCCGGCGGGGAGCTGTTTTTT. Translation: CASSPGLAGGELFF.

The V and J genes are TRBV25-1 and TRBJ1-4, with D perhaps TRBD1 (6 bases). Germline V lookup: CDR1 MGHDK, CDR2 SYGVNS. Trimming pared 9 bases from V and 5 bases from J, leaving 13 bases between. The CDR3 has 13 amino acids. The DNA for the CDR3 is TGTGCCAGGGGGGGGCCAGTAAATGAAAAACTGTTTTTT. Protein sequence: CARGGPVNEKLFF. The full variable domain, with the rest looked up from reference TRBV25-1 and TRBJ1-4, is EADIYQTPRYLVIGTGKKITLECSQTMGHDKMYWYQQDPGMELHLIHYSYGVNSTEKGDLSSESTVSRIRTEHFPLTLESARPSHTSQYLCARGGPVNEKLFFGSGTQLSVL.

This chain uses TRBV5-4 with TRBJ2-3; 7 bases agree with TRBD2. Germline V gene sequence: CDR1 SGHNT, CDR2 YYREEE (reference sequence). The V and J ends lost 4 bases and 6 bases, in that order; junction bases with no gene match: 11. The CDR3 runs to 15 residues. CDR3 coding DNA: TGTGCCAGCAGCCACCGTGGGGAGGGGAGGGATACGCAGTATTTT. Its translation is CASSHRGEGRDTQYF.

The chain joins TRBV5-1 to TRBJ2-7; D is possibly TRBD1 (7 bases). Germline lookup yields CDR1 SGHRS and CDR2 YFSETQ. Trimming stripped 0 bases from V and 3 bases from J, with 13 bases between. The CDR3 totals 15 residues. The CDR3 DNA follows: TGCGCCAGCAGCTTGGCCCCAGGGGGGTACTACGAGCAGTACTTC. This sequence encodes CASSLAPGGYYEQYF.

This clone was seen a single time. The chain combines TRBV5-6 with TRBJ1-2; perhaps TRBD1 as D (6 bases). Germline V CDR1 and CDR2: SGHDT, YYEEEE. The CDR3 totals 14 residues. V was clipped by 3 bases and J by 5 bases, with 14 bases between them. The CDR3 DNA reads TGTGCCAGCAGCTACGGACAGATCGTTTATGGCTACACCTTC. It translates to CASSYGQIVYGYTF.

For the CDR3, the DNA is TGTGCCAGCAGTTACTTTCAGGGGGCGGGCAATGAGCAGTTCTTC. Translation gives CASSYFQGAGNEQFF. The chain uses TRBV6-5 and TRBJ2-1, with 8 nucleotides matching TRBD1. Germline loops: CDR1 MNHEY, CDR2 SVGAGI. V was clipped by 1 base and J by 6 bases; unmatched bases: 5. The CDR3 spans 15 residues.

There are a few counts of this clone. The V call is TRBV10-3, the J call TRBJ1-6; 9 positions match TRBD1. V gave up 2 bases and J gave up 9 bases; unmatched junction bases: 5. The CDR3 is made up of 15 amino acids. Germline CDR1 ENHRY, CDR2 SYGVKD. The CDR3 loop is CAISENTGGSSPLHF. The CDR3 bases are TGTGCCATCAGTGAGAACACAGGGGGCTCTTCACCCCTCCACTTT.

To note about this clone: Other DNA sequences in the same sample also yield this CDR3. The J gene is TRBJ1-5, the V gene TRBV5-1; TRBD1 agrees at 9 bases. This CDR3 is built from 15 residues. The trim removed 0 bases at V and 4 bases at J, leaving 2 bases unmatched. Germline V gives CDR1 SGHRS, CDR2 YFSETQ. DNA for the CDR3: TGCGCCAGCAGCTTGGCTGGGACAGGGAATCAGCCCCAGCATTTT. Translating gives CASSLAGTGNQPQHF.

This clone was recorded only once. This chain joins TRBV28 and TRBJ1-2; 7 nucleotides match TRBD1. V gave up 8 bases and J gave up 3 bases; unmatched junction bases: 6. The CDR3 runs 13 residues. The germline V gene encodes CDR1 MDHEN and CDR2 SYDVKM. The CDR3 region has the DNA TGTGCCAGCGCTTGGGGGACAGACTATGGCTACACCTTC. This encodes CASAWGTDYGYTF.

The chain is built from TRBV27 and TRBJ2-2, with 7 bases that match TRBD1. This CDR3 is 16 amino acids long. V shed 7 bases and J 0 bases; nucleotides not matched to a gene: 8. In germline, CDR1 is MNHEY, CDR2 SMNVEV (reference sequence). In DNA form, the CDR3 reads TGTGCCAGCACCCCCGCCGGGACAGCGAACACCGGGGAGCTGTTTTTT. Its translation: CASTPAGTANTGELFF.

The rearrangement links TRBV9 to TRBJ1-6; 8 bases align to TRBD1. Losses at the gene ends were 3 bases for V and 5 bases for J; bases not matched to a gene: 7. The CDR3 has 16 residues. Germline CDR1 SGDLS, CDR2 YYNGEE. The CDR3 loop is CASSGTSDRDNSPLHF. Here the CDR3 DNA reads TGTGCCAGCAGCGGAACCTCGGACAGGGATAATTCACCCCTCCACTTT.

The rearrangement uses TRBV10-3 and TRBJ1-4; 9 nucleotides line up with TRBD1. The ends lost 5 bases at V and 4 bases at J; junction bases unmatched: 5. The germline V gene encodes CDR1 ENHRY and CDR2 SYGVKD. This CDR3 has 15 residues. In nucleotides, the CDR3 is TGTGCCATCAGTCCCGGGACAGGGAATAATGAAAAACTGTTTTTT. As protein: CAISPGTGNNEKLFF.

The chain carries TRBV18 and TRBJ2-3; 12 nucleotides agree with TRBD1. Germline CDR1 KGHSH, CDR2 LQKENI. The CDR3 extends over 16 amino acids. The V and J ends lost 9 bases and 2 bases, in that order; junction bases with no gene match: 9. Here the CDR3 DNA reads TGTGCCAGTCTTATTGGGACAGGGGGCAACACAGATACGCAGTATTTT. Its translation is CASLIGTGGNTDTQYF.

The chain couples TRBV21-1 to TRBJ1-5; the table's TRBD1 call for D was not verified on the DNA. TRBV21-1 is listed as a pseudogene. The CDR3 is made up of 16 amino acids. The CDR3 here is CASSWDRGRRNQPQHF. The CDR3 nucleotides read TGTGCCAGCAGCTGGGACAGGGGGCGTCGCAATCAGCCCCAGCATTTT.

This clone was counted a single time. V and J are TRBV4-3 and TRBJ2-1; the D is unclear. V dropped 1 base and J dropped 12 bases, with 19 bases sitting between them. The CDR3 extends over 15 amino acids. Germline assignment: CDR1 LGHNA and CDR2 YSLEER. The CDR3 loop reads CASSQVEAAPVGQFF. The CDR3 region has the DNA TGCGCCAGCAGCCAAGTTGAGGCGGCGCCCGTCGGGCAGTTCTTC.

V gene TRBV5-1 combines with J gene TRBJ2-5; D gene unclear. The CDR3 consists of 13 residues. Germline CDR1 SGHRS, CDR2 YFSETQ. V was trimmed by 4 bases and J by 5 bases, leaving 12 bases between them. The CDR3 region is CASSARVEETQYF. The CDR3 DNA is TGCGCCAGCAGCGCTCGGGTCGAGGAGACCCAGTACTTC.

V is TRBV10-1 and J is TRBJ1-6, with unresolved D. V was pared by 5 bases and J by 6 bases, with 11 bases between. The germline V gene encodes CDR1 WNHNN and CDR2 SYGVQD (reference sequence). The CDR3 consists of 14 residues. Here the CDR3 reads CASSLTPSNSPLHF. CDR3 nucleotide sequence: TGCGCCAGCAGTCTCACACCGAGTAATTCACCCCTCCACTTT.